The 9 T cell receptor beta chains reported below all come from one sample, sequenced in a study of shared clonotypes between healthy human individuals (TCRdb year 2020). Library method: the immunoSEQ multiplex PCR assay. Entries here come from immuneACCESS through TCRdb and include only in-frame sequences with V and J called. Some clones fail to appear in such tables; in the studies checked, an unresolved V gene covers under half of the shortfall, and the cause of the remainder is unknown. Across this sample there are 650,000 to 750,000 clones, with about two thirds seen only once. The ten largest clonotypes hold approximately 1.8% of the sample. Sequenced sample: memory CD4+ T cells sorted from blood. Reading the label with the study, this specimen's cell subset or site is: CD45RA-negative fraction. These receptors were collected from a woman in her 30s in good health.

V usage is TRBV6-5 and J usage is TRBJ2-7; D is ambiguous. This CDR3 contains 14 residues. V lost 0 bases and J lost 5, with 11 bases in between. Germline CDR1 MNHEY, CDR2 SVGAGI. Here the CDR3 DNA reads TGTGCCAGCAGTTACTCGGGGTCATTGGACGAGCAGTACTTC. Residues: CASSYSGSLDEQYF.

This chain joins TRBV6-5 and TRBJ1-1, with D maybe TRBD1 (5 bases). The germline V gene has CDR1 MNHEY and CDR2 SVGAGI. V was trimmed by 2 bases and J by 7 bases, leaving 14 bases between them. The CDR3 runs 14 residues. The CDR3 DNA sequence: TGTGCCAGCAGTTACCGGAGGGGAGTTAGTGAAGCTTTCTTT. Amino acids: CASSYRRGVSEAFF.

The rearrangement links TRBV18 to TRBJ2-7; 10 bases align to TRBD2. Germline V gene sequence: CDR1 KGHSH, CDR2 LQKENI. The CDR3 is made up of 16 amino acids. Trimming cost V 3 bases and J 1 base; bases outside gene matches: 6. The CDR3 region is CASSPLKREGSYEQYF. Written as DNA, the CDR3 is TGTGCCAGCTCACCGCTGAAGCGGGAGGGTTCCTACGAGCAGTACTTC.

The V and J genes are TRBV7-9 and TRBJ1-3, with 7 bases aligning to TRBD1. After removal of 5 bases from V and 4 bases from J, the junction contained 8 bases not matched to a gene. Per the germline V gene, CDR1 is SEHNR and CDR2 is FQNEAQ (reference sequence). This CDR3 is built from 15 residues. CDR3 in amino acids: CASSPEGARGNTIYF. In nucleotides, the CDR3 is TGTGCCAGCAGCCCCGAGGGGGCGCGAGGAAACACCATATATTTT.

The gene calls are TRBV5-1 and TRBJ2-7, with 11 bases matching TRBD2. Germline CDR1 is SGHRS and CDR2 is YFSETQ. The CDR3 covers 15 residues. Trimming took 5 bases from V and 0 from J; bases not matched to a gene: 4. The CDR3 sequence is CASRTGTSGSYEQYF. CDR3 nucleotide sequence: TGCGCCAGCAGAACCGGGACTAGCGGCTCCTACGAGCAGTACTTC.

This sequence joins TRBV28 and TRBJ2-7; 7 bases agree with TRBD2. This CDR3 region has 18 residues. CDR1 and CDR2 (germline): MDHEN, SYDVKM. V lost 3 bases, J lost 4 bases, and 18 bases stayed unmatched. The CDR3, as DNA: TGTGCCAGCAGTTTGAGTGGCCCAAGGCTAGCGGCACCTTACGAGCAGTACTTC. Translated: CASSLSGPRLAAPYEQYF. Full variable domain (missing parts from reference TRBV28 and TRBJ2-7): DVKVTQSSRYLVKRTGEKVFLECVQDMDHENMFWYRQDPGLGLRLIYFSYDVKMKEKGDIPEGYSVSREKKERFSLILESASTNQTSMYLCASSLSGPRLAAPYEQYFGPGTRLTVT.

This clone has only a few counts. The CDR3: CASSQDKTPGQVKFF. As DNA, the CDR3 is TGTGCCAGCAGCCAAGATAAAACTCCGGGACAGGTGAAGTTCTTC. This chain uses TRBV4-2 with TRBJ2-1; TRBD1 matches at 8 bases. This CDR3 has 15 amino acids. CDR1 and CDR2 from the germline V gene are LGHNA and YNFKEQ. V lost 0 bases, J lost 14 bases, and 12 bases stayed unmatched.

The chain carries TRBV5-1 and TRBJ1-1; 7 bases are shared with TRBD1. V was clipped by 3 bases and J by 3 bases; unmatched bases: 5. The CDR3 runs to 14 residues. Looked up from germline, CDR1 is SGHRS and CDR2 is YFSETQ. CDR3 nucleotides: TGCGCCAGCAGCTATGGGACAGAGTACACTGAAGCTTTCTTT. Encoded protein: CASSYGTEYTEAFF. The variable domain in full, with the rest retrieved from reference TRBV5-1 and TRBJ1-1, is KAGVTQTPRYLIKTRGQQVTLSCSPISGHRSVSWYQQTPGQGLQFLFEYFSETQRNKGNFPGRFSGRQFSNSRSEMNVSTLELGDSALYLCASSYGTEYTEAFFGQGTRLTVV.

The rearrangement joins TRBV7-9 to TRBJ2-3; D is unresolved. The CDR3 totals 10 residues. V shed 8 bases and J shed 1 base, with 1 base lying between them. The germline V gene has CDR1 SEHNR and CDR2 FQNEAQ (reference sequence). CDR3 loop: CASGTDTQYF. In DNA form, the CDR3 reads TGTGCCAGCGGCACAGATACGCAGTATTTT.